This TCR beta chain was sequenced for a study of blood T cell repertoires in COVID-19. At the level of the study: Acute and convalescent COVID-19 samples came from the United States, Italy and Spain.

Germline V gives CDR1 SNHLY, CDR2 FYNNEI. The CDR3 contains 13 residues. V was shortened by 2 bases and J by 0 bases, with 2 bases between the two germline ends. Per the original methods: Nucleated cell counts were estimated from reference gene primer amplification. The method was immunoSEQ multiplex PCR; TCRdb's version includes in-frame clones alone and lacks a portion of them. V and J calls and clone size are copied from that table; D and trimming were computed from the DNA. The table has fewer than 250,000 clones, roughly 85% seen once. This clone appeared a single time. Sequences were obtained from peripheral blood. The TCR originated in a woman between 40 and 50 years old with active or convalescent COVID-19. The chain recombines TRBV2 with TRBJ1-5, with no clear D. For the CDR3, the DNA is TGTGCCAGCAGTGAACATAGCAATCAGCCCCAGCATTTT. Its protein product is CASSEHSNQPQHF.